Listed below are T cell receptor beta chains from one sample, sequenced in a study of blood T cell repertoires in COVID-19. TCRdb's copy holds only in-frame clones and misses some; the assay was immunoSEQ multiplex PCR. Of about 330,000 clones listed, about nine tenths are singletons. Specimen: PBMCs or T cells enriched from blood (not recorded which). The receptor source for this set is a woman under 30 who had recovered from COVID-19. The CDR3 runs from the conserved cysteine through the conserved F or W. Each record gives: J gene, clone size, D gene, V gene, CDR3 protein, CDR3 DNA. A D gene is named only where the DNA matches it firmly. Rows give clone size only sometimes, using once, few, many, or a class for an expanded clone.

J: TRBJ1-1
size: NA
D: TRBD1
V: TRBV10-3
CDR3: CAIASPTGPSEAFF
DNA: TGTGCCATCGCATCCCCGACAGGGCCTTCTGAAGCTTTCTTT

J: TRBJ2-7
size: NA
D: TRBD2
V: TRBV5-1
CDR3: CASSLDPSGSIGGDEQYF
DNA: TGCGCCAGCAGCTTGGATCCTAGCGGGAGTATAGGCGGGGACGAGCAGTACTTC

J: TRBJ1-4
size: NA
D: NA
V: TRBV7-9
CDR3: CASSRWSVPEKLFF
DNA: TGTGCCAGCAGCCGTTGGAGCGTTCCCGAAAAACTGTTTTTT

J: TRBJ1-1
size: NA
D: NA
V: TRBV10-3
CDR3: CAIRDRNTEAFF
DNA: TGTGCCATCAGGGACAGGAACACTGAAGCTTTCTTT

J: TRBJ1-2
size: NA
D: NA
V: TRBV5-1
CDR3: CASSFSEVTSYGYTF
DNA: TGCGCCAGCAGCTTCTCTGAGGTGACTTCCTATGGCTACACCTTC

J: TRBJ2-5
size: NA
D: NA
V: TRBV28
CDR3: CASSLTIAETQETQYF
DNA: TGTGCCAGCAGTTTAACGATAGCGGAGACCCAAGAGACCCAGTACTTC

J: TRBJ1-4
size: few
D: TRBD1
V: TRBV19
CDR3: CASSRGQGSSEKLFF
DNA: TGTGCCAGTAGTAGAGGACAGGGTTCGTCTGAAAAACTGTTTTTT

J: TRBJ2-5
size: NA
D: TRBD2
V: TRBV6-5
CDR3: CASSGQTSTQETQYF
DNA: TGTGCCAGCAGCGGCCAGACTAGCACCCAAGAGACCCAGTACTTC

J: TRBJ1-3
size: NA
D: NA
V: TRBV5-1
CDR3: CASSLIPGADTIYF
DNA: TGCGCCAGCAGCTTGATTCCAGGGGCGGACACCATATATTTT

J: TRBJ2-7
size: NA
D: NA
V: TRBV4-2
CDR3: CASSQDSGASYEQYF
DNA: TGTGCCAGCAGCCAAGATAGCGGTGCGAGCTACGAGCAGTACTTC

J: TRBJ1-1
size: NA
D: NA
V: TRBV7-2
CDR3: CASSWRTANTEAFF
DNA: TGTGCCAGCAGCTGGAGGACAGCGAACACTGAAGCTTTCTTT

J: TRBJ2-2
size: NA
D: TRBD1
V: TRBV9
CDR3: CASSVRQGNTGELFF
DNA: TGTGCCAGCAGCGTCCGACAGGGTAACACCGGGGAGCTGTTTTTT

J: TRBJ1-2
size: NA
D: TRBD1
V: TRBV20-1
CDR3: CSASIQGASYGYTF
DNA: TGCAGTGCAAGTATACAGGGGGCAAGCTATGGCTACACCTTC

J: TRBJ1-4
size: few
D: NA
V: TRBV12-3/TRBV12-4
CDR3: CASRGGVGKLFF
DNA: TGTGCCAGCAGGGGGGGTGTCGGGAAACTGTTTTTT

J: TRBJ1-6
size: once
D: NA
V: TRBV25-1
CDR3: CASSRTVYNSPLHF
DNA: TGTGCCAGCAGTAGAACGGTCTATAATTCACCCCTCCACTTT

J: TRBJ1-6
size: NA
D: NA
V: TRBV2
CDR3: CASSEGPRGISYNSPLHF
DNA: TGTGCCAGCAGTGAAGGTCCCAGGGGCATCTCCTATAATTCACCCCTCCACTTT